This entry lists 9 T cell receptor beta chains sequenced from one sample in a study of blood T cell repertoires in COVID-19. TCRdb's copy holds only in-frame clones and misses some; the assay was immunoSEQ multiplex PCR. Found here are about 260,000 clones, about 88% of them singletons; the top ten hold around 3.6%. Sequencing was performed on peripheral blood. These TCRs come from a man in his late teens or twenties with active or convalescent COVID-19.

This clone was seen a single time. This sequence joins TRBV19 and TRBJ1-1, with a tentative D call TRBD1 (5 bases). Germline V gene data show CDR1 as LNHDA and CDR2 as SQIVND (reference sequence). This CDR3 has 12 residues. V shed 5 bases and J shed 10 bases, with 14 bases lying between them. The CDR3 sequence: CASSSRLGLAFF. The CDR3 DNA sequence: TGTGCCAGTAGTTCGCGGTTGGGGCTAGCTTTCTTT.

This sequence joins TRBV4-1 and TRBJ2-7, with D perhaps TRBD2 (5 bases). V dropped 4 bases and J dropped 7 bases, with 23 bases sitting between them. The germline gives CDR1 MGHRA, CDR2 YSYEKL. This CDR3 is built from 16 residues. This chain's CDR3 is CASSPFADSLVREQYF. The CDR3, as DNA: TGCGCCAGCAGCCCATTTGCGGACTCCTTGGTTCGTGAGCAGTACTTC.

The J gene is TRBJ2-2, the V gene TRBV9; 10 positions match TRBD2. Germline V lookup: CDR1 SGDLS, CDR2 YYNGEE. V was pared by 0 bases and J by 7 bases, with 9 bases of the junction left unmatched. This CDR3 has 17 amino acids. The CDR3 sequence is CASSVARTSGINGELFF. The CDR3 nucleotides are TGTGCCAGCAGCGTAGCTCGAACTAGCGGGATTAACGGGGAGCTGTTTTTT.

The chain has TRBV18 and TRBJ2-2, with 8 nucleotides matching TRBD1. After removal of 8 bases from V and 3 bases from J, the junction contained 8 bases not matched to a gene. The CDR3 loop spans 15 amino acids. Looked up from germline, CDR1 is KGHSH and CDR2 is LQKENI. CDR3 in amino acids: CASGQGRIDTGELFF. The CDR3 DNA sequence: TGTGCCAGCGGACAGGGAAGGATAGACACCGGGGAGCTGTTTTTT.

The CDR3: CASSLSGGAYNEQFF. Written as DNA, the CDR3 is TGCGCCAGCAGCCTAAGCGGGGGGGCCTACAATGAGCAGTTCTTC. The chain employs TRBV5-1 and TRBJ2-1; 10 positions agree with TRBD2. Germline loops: CDR1 SGHRS, CDR2 YFSETQ. The CDR3 has 15 residues. Germline trimming cut 4 bases from V and 2 bases from J; bases unmatched to any gene: 3. The full variable domain, completed using reference TRBV5-1 and TRBJ2-1, is KAGVTQTPRYLIKTRGQQVTLSCSPISGHRSVSWYQQTPGQGLQFLFEYFSETQRNKGNFPGRFSGRQFSNSRSEMNVSTLELGDSALYLCASSLSGGAYNEQFFGPGTRLTVL.

The rearrangement uses TRBV9 and TRBJ1-1; a possible D gene is TRBD1 (6 bases). The CDR3 totals 16 residues. Trimming cost V 1 base and J 0 bases, with 13 bases left between them. Germline values: CDR1 SGDLS, CDR2 YYNGEE. CDR3 amino acids: CASSVQGTYMNTEAFF. The CDR3 DNA reads TGTGCCAGCAGCGTACAGGGGACATATATGAACACTGAAGCTTTCTTT.

CDR3 amino acids: CASNRRELAGGNEQFF. For the CDR3, the DNA is TGTGCCAGCAACCGCAGAGAATTAGCGGGGGGGAATGAGCAGTTCTTC. The rearrangement links TRBV6-6 to TRBJ2-1; TRBD2 matches at 11 bases. Germline V CDR1 and CDR2: MNHNY, SVGAGI (reference sequence). This CDR3 comprises 16 residues. V lost 7 bases, J lost 7 bases, and 12 bases stayed unmatched.

The chain has TRBV5-6 and TRBJ1-5; 7 bases are a match to TRBD1. Per the germline V gene, CDR1 is SGHDT and CDR2 is YYEEEE. J was trimmed by 5 bases and V by 3 bases; bases with no gene match: 11. This CDR3 is 16 amino acids long. The CDR3 DNA is TGTGCCAGCAGCTCCACACGACAGGGTCGCGATCAGCCCCAGCATTTT. Amino acid sequence: CASSSTRQGRDQPQHF.

The chain carries TRBV7-9 and TRBJ1-6; 7 nucleotides line up with TRBD1. This CDR3 contains 13 residues. Per germline, CDR1 SEHNR and CDR2 FQNEAQ (reference sequence). Germline trimming cut 5 bases from V and 7 bases from J; bases unmatched to any gene: 2. CDR3 loop: CASSPGGNSPLHF. The DNA for the CDR3 is TGTGCCAGCAGCCCAGGGGGAAATTCACCCCTCCACTTT.